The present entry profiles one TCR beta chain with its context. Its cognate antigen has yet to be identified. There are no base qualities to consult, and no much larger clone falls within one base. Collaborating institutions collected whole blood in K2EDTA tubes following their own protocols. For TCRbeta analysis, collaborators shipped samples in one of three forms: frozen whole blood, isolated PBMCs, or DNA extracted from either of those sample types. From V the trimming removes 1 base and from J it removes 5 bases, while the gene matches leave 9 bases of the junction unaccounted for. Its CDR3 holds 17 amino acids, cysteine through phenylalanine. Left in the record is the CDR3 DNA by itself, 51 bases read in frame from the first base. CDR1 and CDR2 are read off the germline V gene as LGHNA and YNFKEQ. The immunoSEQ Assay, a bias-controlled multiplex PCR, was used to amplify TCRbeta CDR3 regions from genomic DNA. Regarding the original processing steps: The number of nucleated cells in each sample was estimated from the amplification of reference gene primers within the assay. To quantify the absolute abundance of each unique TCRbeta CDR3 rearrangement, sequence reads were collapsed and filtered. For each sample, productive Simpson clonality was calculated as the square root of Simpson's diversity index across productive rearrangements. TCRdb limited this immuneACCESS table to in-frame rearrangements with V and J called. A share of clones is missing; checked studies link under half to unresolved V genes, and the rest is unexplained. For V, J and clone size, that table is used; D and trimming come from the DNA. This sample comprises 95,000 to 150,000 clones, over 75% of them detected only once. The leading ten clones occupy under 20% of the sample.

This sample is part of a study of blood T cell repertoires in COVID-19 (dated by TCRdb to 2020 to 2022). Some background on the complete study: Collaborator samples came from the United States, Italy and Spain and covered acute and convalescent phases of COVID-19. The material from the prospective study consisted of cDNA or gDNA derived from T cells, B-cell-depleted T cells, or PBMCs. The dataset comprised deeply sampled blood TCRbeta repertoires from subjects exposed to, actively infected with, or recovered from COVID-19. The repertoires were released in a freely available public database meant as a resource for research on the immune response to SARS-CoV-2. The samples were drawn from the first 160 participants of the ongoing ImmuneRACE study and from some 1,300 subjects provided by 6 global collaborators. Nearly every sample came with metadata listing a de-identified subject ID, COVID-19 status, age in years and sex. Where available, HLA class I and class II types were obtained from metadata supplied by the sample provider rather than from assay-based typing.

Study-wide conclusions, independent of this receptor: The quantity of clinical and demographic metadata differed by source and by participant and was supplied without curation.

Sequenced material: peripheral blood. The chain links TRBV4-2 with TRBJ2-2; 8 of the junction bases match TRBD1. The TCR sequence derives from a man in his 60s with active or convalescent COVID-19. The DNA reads TGTGCCAGCAGCCAAGGAGCTGGGCAGGGGGCGACCGGGGAGCTGTTTTTT. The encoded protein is CASSQGAGQGATGELFF.